Following are 21 T cell receptor beta chains from one sample sequenced in a study of Graves' ophthalmopathy and Graves' hyperthyroidism. Scientists amplified the TCR beta CDR3 regions from RNA transcripts. In the first round, RT-PCR was carried out with HTBI primers, and a multiplex PCR formed the second round. TCRdb itself ran the multiplex PCR reads through MiXCR, one entry per CDR3 protein. The table shows about 390,000 distinct CDR3 sequences, with 15% occurring only once. The sample consisted of peripheral blood. These receptors were taken from a woman younger than 30 with stable Graves' hyperthyroidism.

V gene TRBV12-3 or TRBV12-4 combines with J gene TRBJ1-2; 8 bases match TRBD1. This CDR3 has 13 residues. V trimming: 1 base; J trimming: 8 bases; junction bases outside the gene matches: 3. This CDR3 reads CASSLVGQGGYTF. DNA of the CDR3: TGTGCCAGCAGTTTAGTCGGACAGGGAGGCTACACCTTC.

This clonotype has at least ten counts. V and J are TRBV27 and TRBJ1-6, with TRBD1 as a possible D gene (5 bases). Germline loops: CDR1 MNHEY, CDR2 SMNVEV (reference sequence). V was cut by 3 bases and J by 9 bases, with 15 bases left in between. The length of the CDR3 is 15 residues. CDR3 loop: CASSFYGGEVSPLHF. CDR3 coding DNA: TGTGCCAGCAGTTTTTATGGGGGGGAGGTTTCACCCCTCCACTTT.

In its sample, this clonotype was seen many times. J is TRBJ2-7 and V is TRBV20-1; the D is unclear. V was cut by 0 bases and J by 1 base, with 10 bases left in between. Germline V gene lookup returns CDR1 DFQATT and CDR2 SNEGSKA (reference sequence). CDR3 length: 14 amino acids. CDR3 sequence (DNA): TGCAGTGCTAGAGATGAAAGCTTGTCCTACGAGCAGTACTTC. Amino acid sequence: CSARDESLSYEQYF.

In its sample, this clonotype was seen many times. J is TRBJ1-5 and V is TRBV5-1, with D unresolved. V shed 4 bases and J shed 0 bases, with 11 bases lying between them. Germline values: CDR1 SGHRS, CDR2 YFSETQ. There are 15 residues in the CDR3. CDR3 sequence: CASSEGSDSNQPQHF. The CDR3 DNA is TGCGCCAGCAGCGAGGGATCGGATAGCAATCAGCCCCAGCATTTT.

This clonotype has a count of ten or more. This CDR3 is CATSRVSNNQPQHF. CDR3 nucleotide sequence: TGTGCCACCAGCAGAGTCTCTAACAATCAGCCCCAGCATTTT. J is TRBJ1-5 and V is TRBV15; D is ambiguous. This CDR3 is built from 14 residues. The V end lost 1 base, the J end lost 3 bases, and 7 bases lay between the germline ends. Germline V gene sequence: CDR1 LNHNV, CDR2 YYDKDF (reference sequence).

This clonotype showed up many times. V usage is TRBV11-2 and J usage is TRBJ1-1; tentative D call: TRBD1 (6 bases). This CDR3 region has 12 residues. V was clipped by 3 bases and J by 6 bases, with 8 bases between them. From germline, CDR1 is SGHAT and CDR2 FQNNGV. Written as DNA, the CDR3 is TGTGCCAGCAGCTTGCCAGGGGCTGAAGCTTTCTTT. It encodes CASSLPGAEAFF.

The chain carries TRBV7-6 and TRBJ1-2; 8 bases match TRBD1. Germline CDR1 reads SGHVS; CDR2 reads FNYEAQ. Trimming cost V 5 bases and J 2 bases; bases outside gene matches: 7. The CDR3 consists of 15 residues. The CDR3 coding sequence is TGTGCCAGCAGCGCCCGACAGGGGAGGAACTATGGCTACACCTTC. It yields the protein CASSARQGRNYGYTF.

Ten or more counts support this clonotype. The chain uses TRBV12-3 or TRBV12-4 and TRBJ2-5; 8 bases are a match to TRBD2. This CDR3 is 13 amino acids long. V trimming: 8 bases; J trimming: 5 bases; junction bases outside the gene matches: 7. CDR3 in amino acids: CASAAGVEETQYF. Here the CDR3 DNA reads TGTGCCAGCGCAGCGGGGGTGGAGGAGACCCAGTACTTC.

The V call is TRBV6-5, the J call TRBJ1-2; maybe TRBD1 (5 bases). This CDR3 is 14 amino acids long. V was shortened by 4 bases and J by 5 bases, with 14 bases between the two germline ends. Germline V lookup: CDR1 MNHEY, CDR2 SVGAGI. CDR3 protein: CASSFGREFYGYTF. CDR3 in DNA: TGTGCCAGCAGTTTTGGCAGGGAGTTTTATGGCTACACCTTC.

This clonotype was seen repeatedly, ten times or more. This chain connects TRBV6-7 to TRBJ1-2; the D gene is possibly TRBD1 (5 bases). TRBV6-7 is sorted into the ORF group, with uncertain function. The CDR3 consists of 13 residues. The V gene lost 0 bases and the J gene lost 4 bases, with 6 bases spanning the gap. The CDR3 protein is CASSYSGAYGYTF. The CDR3 region has the DNA TGTGCCAGCAGTTACTCCGGGGCCTATGGCTACACCTTC.

In this sample, this clonotype turned up many times. V and J are TRBV2 and TRBJ2-7; D is perhaps TRBD1 (6 bases). The V gene's germline CDR1 is SNHLY and CDR2 FYNNEI. Trimming took off 3 bases at V and 3 bases at J, with 12 bases between the two ends. The CDR3 covers 14 residues. Here the CDR3 reads CASSDGAGVYEQYF. The CDR3 DNA is TGTGCCAGCAGTGACGGGGCAGGGGTCTACGAGCAGTACTTC.

The table lists this clonotype with many counts. V and J are TRBV9 and TRBJ1-2; TRBD1 is a possible D gene (5 bases). The CDR3 runs 12 residues. Trimming took 4 bases from V and 8 from J, leaving 12 bases between them. The V gene's germline CDR1 is SGDLS and CDR2 YYNGEE. DNA for the CDR3: TGTGCCAGCAGCCTAGGGACGGACGGCTACACCTTC. It yields the protein CASSLGTDGYTF.

This clonotype was seen a few times. This rearrangement joins TRBV29-1 to TRBJ1-2, with 7 bases identical to TRBD1. V was clipped by 3 bases and J by 3 bases; unmatched bases: 7. Germline V gene lookup returns CDR1 SQVTM and CDR2 ANQGSEA. The CDR3 consists of 14 residues. DNA for the CDR3: TGCAGCGTTGACCCTTCAGGGGGGGACTATGGCTACACCTTC. The encoded protein is CSVDPSGGDYGYTF.

This clonotype was picked up many times. This chain connects TRBV20-1 to TRBJ1-1, with D possibly TRBD1 on 6 matching bases. Trimming cost V 5 bases and J 0 bases, with 7 bases left between them. Per germline, CDR1 DFQATT and CDR2 SNEGSKA (reference sequence). The CDR3 runs to 12 residues. The CDR3 nucleotides are TGCAGTGCTGGACAGTTGAACACTGAAGCTTTCTTT. It encodes CSAGQLNTEAFF.

This clonotype came up many times. The V call is TRBV7-9, the J call TRBJ2-5; D is possibly TRBD1 (6 bases). This CDR3 is 16 amino acids long. The V end was cut by 8 bases, the J end by 9 bases, with 28 bases between. Germline CDR1 reads SEHNR; CDR2 reads FQNEAQ (reference sequence). CDR3 sequence reads: CASQLRVEQGVSAQYF. The CDR3 region has the DNA TGTGCCAGCCAGCTAAGAGTCGAACAGGGTGTTTCGGCCCAGTACTTC.

This clonotype was seen repeatedly, ten times or more. The chain has TRBV12-3 or TRBV12-4 and TRBJ1-6; maybe TRBD1 (5 bases). CDR3 length: 14 amino acids. Trimming removed 1 base at V and 11 bases at J, with 12 bases between. CDR3 region: CASSLGGDWTPLHF. The DNA of the CDR3 is TGTGCCAGCAGTTTAGGAGGGGATTGGACACCCCTCCACTTT.

The sample holds many counts of this clonotype. This chain links TRBV7-9 with TRBJ2-5; a possible D gene is TRBD2 (6 bases). This CDR3 spans 14 amino acids. V gave up 5 bases and J gave up 2 bases, with 12 bases separating them. Germline assignment: CDR1 SEHNR and CDR2 FQNEAQ (reference sequence). The CDR3 sequence is CASSPTRNQETQYF. CDR3 nucleotides: TGTGCCAGCAGCCCGACTAGGAATCAAGAGACCCAGTACTTC.

This rearrangement joins TRBV5-1 to TRBJ2-5; D is unresolved. The CDR3 runs to 15 residues. Trimming pared 4 bases from V and 3 bases from J, leaving 16 bases between. Germline CDR1 SGHRS, CDR2 YFSETQ. The CDR3 DNA sequence: TGCGCCAGCAGCCCCGGGTCGGTCGCCGAAGAGACCCAGTACTTC. It encodes CASSPGSVAEETQYF.

This clonotype was seen many times. This sequence joins TRBV29-1 and TRBJ1-2; tentatively, D is TRBD1 (5 bases). In germline, CDR1 is SQVTM, CDR2 ANQGSEA. The CDR3 is made up of 15 amino acids. Trimming cost V 1 base and J 12 bases, with 24 bases left between them. CDR3 protein: CSVEGSREPQTADTF. DNA of the CDR3: TGCAGCGTTGAAGGAAGCAGGGAGCCCCAGACGGCGGACACCTTC. Full variable domain (missing parts from reference TRBV29-1 and TRBJ1-2): SAVISQKPSRDICQRGTSLTIQCQVDSQVTMMFWYRQQPGQSLTLIATANQGSEATYESGFVIDKFPISRPNLTFSTLTVSNMSPEDSSIYLCSVEGSREPQTADTFGSGTRLTVV.

This clonotype was found many times. The junction and the germline gene differ at one end; a read error may be behind it. The CDR3 spells CVSSYVQPDYGYTF. The DNA for the CDR3 is TGTGTCAGCAGTTACGTCCAGCCAGACTATGGCTACACCTTC. This chain joins TRBV6-2 or TRBV6-3 and TRBJ1-2, with no clear D. This CDR3 is built from 14 residues. The V gene's germline CDR1 is MNHEY and CDR2 SVGEGT.

This clonotype occurred a few times. The chain couples TRBV10-3 to TRBJ1-2, with no clear D. Germline V gene sequence: CDR1 ENHRY, CDR2 SYGVKD. Trimming removed 8 bases from V and 6 bases from J, with 16 bases in between. There are 13 residues in the CDR3. The CDR3 coding sequence is TGTGCCATCCAAGAACGGGAAAGAGATGGCTACACCTTC. It is translated as CAIQERERDGYTF.